This T cell receptor (beta chain) was found in a study of blood T cell repertoires in COVID-19. For the study at large: Material from acute and convalescent COVID-19 was sourced from the United States, Italy and Spain.

Using immunoSEQ multiplex PCR, the repertoire was profiled, and TCRdb retains in-frame clones only, with some absent. The table shows about 58,000 clones, with about 85% occurring only once. The germline V gene has CDR1 MNHEY and CDR2 SMNVEV (reference sequence). V dropped 5 bases and J dropped 7 bases, with 9 bases sitting between them. CDR3 size: 12 residues. This TCR derives from a woman between 65 and 79 years old with active COVID-19. The sample was peripheral blood. The rearrangement uses TRBV27 and TRBJ2-1; the D gene is possibly TRBD2 (6 bases). The CDR3 DNA reads as TGTGCCAGCAGTGTAAGCGGGAATGAGCAGTTCTTC. Residues: CASSVSGNEQFF.